This T cell receptor beta chain came from a study of blood T cell repertoires in COVID-19. Study summary: Researchers got acute and convalescent COVID-19 samples from the United States, Italy and Spain.

Participants, about 18 to 90 years old, spanned fewer than 30 US areas. Cohort assignment relied on participant-reported clinical history. With V trimmed by 7 bases and J by 0 bases, 8 bases remained unmatched. Germline CDR1 reads SGHRS; CDR2 reads YFSETQ. CDR3 length: 16 amino acids. In the original processing: From reference gene primer amplification, estimates of nucleated cell counts were derived. Profiled with immunoSEQ multiplex PCR; TCRdb holds only in-frame clones, not every one. From that table come the V and J calls and clone size; the DNA was used to work out D and trimming. The sample carries about 150,000 clones, 88% recorded once.

Input material: PBMCs or T cells enriched from blood (not recorded which). The TCR sequence derives from a woman aged 30 to 39 with acute COVID-19. The rearrangement links TRBV5-1 to TRBJ2-2; 8 bases map to TRBD1. The CDR3 reads CASSTGGTSNTGELFF. For the CDR3, the DNA is TGCGCCAGCTCCACAGGGGGAACCTCGAACACCGGGGAGCTGTTTTTT.